The present T cell receptor beta chain was sequenced within a study of breast tumors, draining lymph nodes, adjacent tissues. This clonotype was seen many times. The antigen remains unidentified. The germline V and J ends were trimmed by 8 bases and 2 bases, with 10 bases remaining between them. The CDR3 loop spans 13 amino acids. Germline V gives CDR1 SGHAT, CDR2 FQNNGV. Study-level findings and limits: That most tumor T cells come from lymph nodes remained unproven. Luminal-like breast cancer showed significantly greater tumor-nontumor repertoire similarity than basal-like breast cancer did.

TCRdb re-analysed the multiplex PCR reads in MiXCR, keeping a single row per CDR3 protein. The data show 90,000 to 120,000 distinct CDR3 sequences, 21% seen once. Samples came from axillary lymph nodes draining the breast cancer. The V call is TRBV11-2, the J call TRBJ1-3; a weak D match, TRBD1 (6 bases). The sequence was obtained from a female donor with breast cancer. Some clones in this sample may be carry-over from other donors' samples. Sequenced input: axillary lymph node tissue. CDR3 in amino acids: CASGRDTGNTIYF. CDR3 coding DNA: TGTGCCAGCGGCCGGGACACTGGAAACACCATATATTTT. Together with reference TRBV11-2 and TRBJ1-3, the CDR3 gives the full variable domain: EAGVAQSPRYKIIEKRQSVAFWCNPISGHATLYWYQQILGQGPKLLIQFQNNGVVDDSQLPKDRFSAERLKGVDSTLKIQPAKLEDSAVYLCASGRDTGNTIYFGEGSWLTVV.